The 17 T cell receptor beta chains below all came from one sample that was sequenced in a study of CD8 T cells in ankylosing spondylitis. Using its own MiXCR run on the 5' RACE reads, TCRdb lists one record per CDR3 protein. The repertoire includes just over 350,000 distinct CDR3 sequences, 20% to 25% of them detected once, and about an eighth sits in the top ten. Sequenced material: blood, either unsorted or a sorted T cell fraction (not recorded which). These receptors came from a male donor with ankylosing spondylitis or in good health (not recorded which).

This clonotype was seen a handful of times. This chain joins TRBV15 and TRBJ2-5; possible D gene TRBD2, 7 bases. The V gene's germline CDR1 is LNHNV and CDR2 YYDKDF (reference sequence). V dropped 5 bases and J dropped 5 bases, with 18 bases sitting between them. The CDR3 sequence is 15 residues long. CDR3 sequence: CATSARGGSWETQYF. DNA for the CDR3: TGTGCCACCAGCGCAAGGGGGGGTTCGTGGGAGACCCAGTACTTC.

The CDR3 coding sequence is TGCAGTGCTAGCCCCGAGCGGCGGACGAACACCGGGGAGCTGTTTTTT. Protein: CSASPERRTNTGELFF. This chain connects TRBV20-1 to TRBJ2-2, with D possibly being TRBD2 (5 bases). Germline CDR1 reads DFQATT; CDR2 reads SNEGSKA (reference sequence). V gave up 3 bases and J gave up 0 bases, with 14 bases separating them. The CDR3 has 16 residues.

The J gene is TRBJ2-5, the V gene TRBV24-1, with D possibly TRBD1 on 6 matching bases. This CDR3 spans 16 amino acids. CDR1 and CDR2 from the germline V gene are KGHDR and SFDVKD. V lost 3 bases, J lost 3 bases, and 16 bases lay in between. For the CDR3, the DNA is TGTGCCACCAGTGATCCACCAGACGAGGGGGAAGAGACCCAGTACTTC. Its translation: CATSDPPDEGEETQYF.

This chain links TRBV12-3 or TRBV12-4 with TRBJ2-2; 11 bases map to TRBD2. V lost 7 bases and J lost 2; bases outside the gene matches: 3. The CDR3 is 15 residues long. CDR3 sequence: CASILAGGNTGELFF. The CDR3 nucleotides are TGTGCCAGCATCCTAGCGGGGGGAAACACCGGGGAGCTGTTTTTT.

This clonotype was detected a few times. The chain joins TRBV28 to TRBJ2-7; 10 bases align to TRBD1. CDR3 length equals 16 residues. Germline lookup yields CDR1 MDHEN and CDR2 SYDVKM. With V trimmed by 6 bases and J by 3 bases, 11 bases remained unmatched. The CDR3 spells CASSHSDRGEDYEQYF. As DNA, the CDR3 is TGTGCCAGCAGCCACTCGGACAGGGGGGAAGACTACGAGCAGTACTTC.

The chain uses TRBV5-1 and TRBJ2-6; D is perhaps TRBD1 (5 bases). This CDR3 contains 17 residues. Trimming shortened V by 2 bases and J by 2 bases, and 14 bases separated the two germline ends. From germline, CDR1 is SGHRS and CDR2 YFSETQ. The CDR3 nucleotides are TGCGCCAGCAGCTTTGGGGCCGAGCCAACTGGGGCCAACGTCCTGACTTTC. Amino acids: CASSFGAEPTGANVLTF.

This clonotype showed up just a few times. The chain recombines TRBV27 with TRBJ2-3; weak D call: TRBD1 (6 bases). The CDR3 sequence is 17 residues long. The V and J ends lost 5 bases and 4 bases respectively, with 22 bases between them. Germline lookup yields CDR1 MNHEY and CDR2 SMNVEV (reference sequence). The CDR3 region is CASSSLLGAVNADTQYF. The CDR3 region has the DNA TGTGCCAGCAGTAGTTTGTTGGGGGCTGTTAATGCAGATACGCAGTATTTT.

The CDR3 DNA is TGTGCCAGCAGTGAAGTGGACACCGCCGGCTACACCTTC. Protein product: CASSEVDTAGYTF. This chain connects TRBV2 to TRBJ1-2; perhaps TRBD1 as D (5 bases). Trimming shortened V by 1 base and J by 8 bases, and 11 bases separated the two germline ends. The CDR3 is 13 amino acids. Germline-derived CDR1 and CDR2 are SNHLY and FYNNEI.

The chain couples TRBV7-2 to TRBJ1-1; TRBD1 matches 7 bases. Germline CDR1 is SGHTA and CDR2 is FQGNSA. Trimming removed 2 bases from V and 6 bases from J; junction bases left unmatched: 6. CDR3 length equals 14 residues. The CDR3 loop reads CASSLQGGYAEAFF. The CDR3 DNA sequence: TGTGCCAGCAGCTTACAAGGGGGCTACGCTGAAGCTTTCTTT.

The chain is built from TRBV9 and TRBJ2-7; D not certain. Trimming took off 0 bases at V and 7 bases at J, with 11 bases between the two ends. Germline V lookup: CDR1 SGDLS, CDR2 YYNGEE. This CDR3 comprises 13 residues. In DNA, the CDR3 is TGTGCCAGCAGCGTAGACGATAGTCGGGAGCAGTACTTC. Residues: CASSVDDSREQYF.

This clonotype was counted a few times. This chain uses TRBV20-1 with TRBJ2-3; TRBD2 agrees at 13 bases. CDR1 is DFQATT and CDR2 is SNEGSKA in the germline V gene (reference sequence). The CDR3 is 15 residues long. J lost 4 bases, V lost 5 bases, and 6 bases had no gene match. The CDR3, as DNA: TGCAGTGCTGACGCGGGACTAGCGGGGTCAGATACGCAGTATTTT. This gives the protein CSADAGLAGSDTQYF.

The chain carries TRBV20-1 and TRBJ2-7; 7 bases match TRBD2. This CDR3 contains 16 residues. After removal of 0 bases from V and 3 bases from J, the junction contained 11 bases not matched to a gene. Per germline, CDR1 DFQATT and CDR2 SNEGSKA (reference sequence). The CDR3 DNA reads TGCAGTGCTAGAGAACTCGGCAGGACTAGTTTCTACGAGCAGTACTTC. It codes for CSARELGRTSFYEQYF.

The CDR3 region is CASSLELGSYNEQFF. CDR3 nucleotides: TGTGCCAGCAGCCTCGAACTAGGGAGTTACAATGAGCAGTTCTTC. The rearrangement joins TRBV12-3 or TRBV12-4 to TRBJ2-1; D possibly corresponds to TRBD2 (5 bases). There are 15 residues in the CDR3. V lost 6 bases and J 4 bases, leaving 16 bases between the germline ends.

This clonotype appeared a few times. This CDR3 reads CASSSMGELQETQYF. Written as DNA, the CDR3 is TGTGCCAGCAGCTCGATGGGGGAGCTCCAAGAGACCCAGTACTTC. The rearrangement links TRBV28 to TRBJ2-5; D assignment may be TRBD1 or TRBD2 (5 bases each). Germline CDR1 MDHEN, CDR2 SYDVKM. This CDR3 is built from 15 residues. V was pared by 6 bases and J by 1 base, with 15 bases between.

This clonotype was observed a few times. This rearrangement joins TRBV9 to TRBJ2-3, with 13 bases identical to TRBD2. The germline gives CDR1 SGDLS, CDR2 YYNGEE. Germline trimming cut 1 base from V and 5 bases from J; bases unmatched to any gene: 4. CDR3 length equals 16 residues. The CDR3 protein is CASSVTSGGAKDTQYF. The CDR3 DNA reads as TGTGCCAGCAGCGTAACTAGCGGGGGGGCCAAAGATACGCAGTATTTT.

This clonotype was counted only a few times. The chain links TRBV7-2 to TRBJ1-6; 7 bases align to TRBD1. CDR1 SGHTA and CDR2 FQGNSA come from the germline V gene. The CDR3 extends over 14 amino acids. V dropped 3 bases and J dropped 10; count of bases not matched to a gene: 6. This chain's CDR3 is CASSFRDSRSPLHF. The CDR3 DNA sequence: TGTGCCAGCAGCTTCCGGGACAGTAGGTCACCCCTCCACTTT.

This clonotype showed up just a few times. The V call is TRBV28, the J call TRBJ2-5; D ambiguous. CDR3 size: 15 residues. V lost 5 bases to trimming and J lost 0 bases, with 13 bases between them. CDR1 and CDR2 from the germline V gene are MDHEN and SYDVKM. CDR3 nucleotides: TGTGCCAGCAGTCGCCCGGGCAGAGACCAAGAGACCCAGTACTTC. This sequence encodes CASSRPGRDQETQYF.